This record concerns one TCR beta chain sequence. Its antigen is undetermined. The PCR ran on 60 Vbeta and 13 Jbeta primers. Profiling relied on immunoSEQ multiplex PCR, and the TCRdb table lists in-frame clones only, not all of them. The repertoire has approximately 170,000 clones, 60% to 85% of them found once; the top ten carry about 7.7%. The data were obtained in a study of cytomegalovirus exposure and HLA in healthy donors. CDR1 and CDR2 from the germline V gene are SQVTM and ANQGSEA. The CDR3 consists of 15 residues. V shed 6 bases, J shed 4 bases, and the junction held 12 bases outside the gene matches. Whole-study findings and limits: Within a later analysis, the majority of CMV-associated TCR beta chains appeared HLA-restricted. A later analysis linked a missense DCLRE1C variant to TCR beta V- and J-gene trimming. DRB1 showed the most TCR associations and HLA-C the fewest in a later analysis, as rates varied by HLA locus.

The sequenced sample was PBMCs. The V and J genes are TRBV29-1 and TRBJ2-1; 7 bases are a match to TRBD1. The sequence was collected from a woman aged 35 to 49 in good health and CMV-seropositive. The CDR3 here is CSVQTGVLGYNEQFF. In DNA, the CDR3 is TGCAGCGTCCAAACAGGGGTGTTAGGTTACAATGAGCAGTTCTTC.